This T cell receptor beta chain appears in the sequencing data of a study of blood T cell repertoires in COVID-19. Study context: Material from acute and convalescent COVID-19 was sourced from the United States, Italy and Spain. Sources were T cells, B-cell-depleted T cells, or PBMCs; the material itself was cDNA or gDNA.

CDR3 size: 13 residues. V gave up 6 bases and J gave up 4 bases; unmatched junction bases: 3. Germline lookup yields CDR1 MNHEY and CDR2 SVGAGI. Comments on this clone: This sample also contains other DNA sequences that code for the same CDR3.

Methods used by the authors: Reference gene primer amplification gave nucleated cell count estimates. Produced via immunoSEQ multiplex PCR; TCRdb's table is partial and in-frame only. From that table come the V and J calls and clone size; the DNA was used to work out D and trimming. This sample has around 190,000 clones, with 88% found just once. The sample taken for sequencing was peripheral blood. This sequence joins TRBV6-5 and TRBJ1-1; 9 nucleotides match TRBD1. This clonotype was obtained from a man aged 18 to 35 with active or convalescent COVID-19. CDR3 sequence (DNA): TGTGCCAGCAGCCCGGACAGGGGCACTGAAGCTTTCTTT. Residues: CASSPDRGTEAFF.